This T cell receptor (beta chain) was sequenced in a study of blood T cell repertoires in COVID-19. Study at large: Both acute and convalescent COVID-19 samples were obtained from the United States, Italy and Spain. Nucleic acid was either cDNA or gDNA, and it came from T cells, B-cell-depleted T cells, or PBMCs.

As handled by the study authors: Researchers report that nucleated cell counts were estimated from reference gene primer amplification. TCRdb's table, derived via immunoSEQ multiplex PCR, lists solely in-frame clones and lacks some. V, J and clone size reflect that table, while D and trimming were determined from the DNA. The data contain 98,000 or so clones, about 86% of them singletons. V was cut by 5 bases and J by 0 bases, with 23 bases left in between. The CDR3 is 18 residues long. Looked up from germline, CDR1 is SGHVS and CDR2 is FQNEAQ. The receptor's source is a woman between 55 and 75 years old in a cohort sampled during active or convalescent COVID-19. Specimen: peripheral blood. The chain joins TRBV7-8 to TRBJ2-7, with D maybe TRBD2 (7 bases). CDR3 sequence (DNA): TGTGCCAGCAGCCCGCAGTGGAGGGGGGGCGACCCCTCCTACGAGCAGTACTTC. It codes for CASSPQWRGGDPSYEQYF.